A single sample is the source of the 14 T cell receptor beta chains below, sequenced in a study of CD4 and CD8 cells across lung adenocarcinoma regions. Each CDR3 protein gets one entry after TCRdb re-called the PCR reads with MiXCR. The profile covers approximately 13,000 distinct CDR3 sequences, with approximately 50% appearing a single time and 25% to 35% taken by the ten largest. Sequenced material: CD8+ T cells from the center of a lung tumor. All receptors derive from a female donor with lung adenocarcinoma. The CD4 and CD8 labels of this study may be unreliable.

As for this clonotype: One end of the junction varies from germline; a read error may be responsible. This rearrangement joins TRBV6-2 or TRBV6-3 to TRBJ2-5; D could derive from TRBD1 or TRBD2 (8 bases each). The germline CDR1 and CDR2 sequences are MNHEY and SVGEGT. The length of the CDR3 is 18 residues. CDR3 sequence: CASTDRGLGGGGKDTQYF. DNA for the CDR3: TGTGCCAGCACCGACAGGGGACTAGGGGGGGGGGGCAAAGATACCCAGTATTTC.

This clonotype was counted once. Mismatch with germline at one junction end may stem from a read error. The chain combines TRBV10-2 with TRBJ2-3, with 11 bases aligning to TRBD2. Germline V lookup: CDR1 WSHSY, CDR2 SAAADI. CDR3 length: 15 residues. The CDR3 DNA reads TGCGCCAGCAGAGATCTAGCGGGGGGCAAAGAGACGCAGTACTTT. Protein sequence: CASRDLAGGKETQYF.

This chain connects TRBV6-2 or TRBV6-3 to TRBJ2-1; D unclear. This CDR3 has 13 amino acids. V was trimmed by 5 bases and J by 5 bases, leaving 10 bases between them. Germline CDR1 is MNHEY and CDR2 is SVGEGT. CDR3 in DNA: TGTGCCAGCAGTAATACCGGGCACAATGAGCAGTTCTTC. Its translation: CASSNTGHNEQFF.

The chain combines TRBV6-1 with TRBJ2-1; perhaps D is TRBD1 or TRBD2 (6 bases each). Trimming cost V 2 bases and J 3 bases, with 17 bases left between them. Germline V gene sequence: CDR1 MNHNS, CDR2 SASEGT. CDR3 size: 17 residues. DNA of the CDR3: TGTGCCAGCAGTGAACGACCAAATCGGGGGCGCTACAATGAGCAGTTCTTC. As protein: CASSERPNRGRYNEQFF.

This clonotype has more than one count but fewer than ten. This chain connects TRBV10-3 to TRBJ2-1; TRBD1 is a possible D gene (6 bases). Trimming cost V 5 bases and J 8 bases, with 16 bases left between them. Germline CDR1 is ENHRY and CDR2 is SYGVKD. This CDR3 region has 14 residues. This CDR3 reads CAISPGTSTDEQFF. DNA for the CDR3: TGTGCCATCAGTCCCGGGACATCCACCGATGAGCAGTTCTTC.

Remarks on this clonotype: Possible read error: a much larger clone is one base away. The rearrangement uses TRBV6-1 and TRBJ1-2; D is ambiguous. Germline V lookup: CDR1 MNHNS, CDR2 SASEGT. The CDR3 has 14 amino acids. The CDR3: CASTLDARLTEASF. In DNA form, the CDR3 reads TGTGCCAGCACCCTCGATGCGAGACTCACTGAAGCTTCCTTT.

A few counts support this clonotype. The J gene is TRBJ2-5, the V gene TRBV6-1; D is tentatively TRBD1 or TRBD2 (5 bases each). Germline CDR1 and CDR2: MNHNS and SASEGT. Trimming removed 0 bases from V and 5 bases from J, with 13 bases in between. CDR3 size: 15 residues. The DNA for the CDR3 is TGTGCCAGCAGTGAAGCGAACCCGGGGCCTGAGACCCAGTACTTC. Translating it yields CASSEANPGPETQYF.

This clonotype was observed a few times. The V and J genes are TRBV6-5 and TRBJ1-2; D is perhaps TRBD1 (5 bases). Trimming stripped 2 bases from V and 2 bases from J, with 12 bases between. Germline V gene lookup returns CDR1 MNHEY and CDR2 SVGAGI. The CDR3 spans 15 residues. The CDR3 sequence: CASSYGVGGNYGYTF. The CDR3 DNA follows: TGTGCCAGCAGTTACGGGGTTGGGGGGAACTATGGCTACACCTTC.

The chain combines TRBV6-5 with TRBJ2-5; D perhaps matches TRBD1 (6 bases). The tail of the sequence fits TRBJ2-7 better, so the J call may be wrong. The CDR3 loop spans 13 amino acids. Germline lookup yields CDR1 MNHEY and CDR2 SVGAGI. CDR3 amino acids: CASSYTGNHEQYF. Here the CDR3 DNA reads TGTGCCAGCAGTTACACAGGGAACCACGAGCAGTACTTC.

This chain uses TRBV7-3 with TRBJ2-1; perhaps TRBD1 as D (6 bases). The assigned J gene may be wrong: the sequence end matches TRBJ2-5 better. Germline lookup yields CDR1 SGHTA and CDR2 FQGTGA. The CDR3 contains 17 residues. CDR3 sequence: CASSLFPRGHPQETQYF. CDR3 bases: TGTGCCAGCAGCTTATTCCCCAGGGGACACCCTCAAGAGACCCAGTACTTC.

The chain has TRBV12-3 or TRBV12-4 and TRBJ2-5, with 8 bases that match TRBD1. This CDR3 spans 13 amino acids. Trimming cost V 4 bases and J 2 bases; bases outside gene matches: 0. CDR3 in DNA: TGTGCCAGCAGTTACAGGGGGCAAGAGACCCAGTACTTC. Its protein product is CASSYRGQETQYF.

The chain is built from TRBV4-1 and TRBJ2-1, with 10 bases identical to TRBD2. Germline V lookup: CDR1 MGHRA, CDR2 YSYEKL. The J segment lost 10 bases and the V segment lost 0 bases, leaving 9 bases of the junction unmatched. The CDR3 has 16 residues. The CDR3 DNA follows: TGCGCCAGCAGCCAAGAGGTGGCTAGCGGGAGTCGGGAGCAGTTCTTC. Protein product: CASSQEVASGSREQFF.

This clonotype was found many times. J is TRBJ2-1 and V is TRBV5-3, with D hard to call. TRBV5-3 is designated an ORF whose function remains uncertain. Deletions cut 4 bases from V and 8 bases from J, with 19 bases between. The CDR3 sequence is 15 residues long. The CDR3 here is CARSPPFGVRDEQFF. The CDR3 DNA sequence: TGTGCCAGAAGCCCCCCGTTTGGCGTTAGGGATGAGCAGTTCTTC.

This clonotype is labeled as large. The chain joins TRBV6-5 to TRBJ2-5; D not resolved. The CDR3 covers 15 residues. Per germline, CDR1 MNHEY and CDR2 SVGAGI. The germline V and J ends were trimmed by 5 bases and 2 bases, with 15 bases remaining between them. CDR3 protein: CASSLVGREQETQYF. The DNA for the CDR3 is TGTGCCAGCAGTCTAGTCGGGCGTGAACAAGAGACCCAGTACTTC.